This entry lists 26 T cell receptor beta chains sequenced from one sample in a study of shared clonotypes between healthy human individuals. Only in-frame clones appear in the TCRdb table, and some are missing; sequencing was by immunoSEQ multiplex PCR. The sample lists over a million clones; about 96% were seen once. Sequenced sample: naive CD4+ T cells sorted from blood. This sample's subset: CD45RA+ positively selected. The receptors here all came from a man between 25 and 39 years old in good health.

This chain connects TRBV2 to TRBJ1-2; TRBD1 is a possible D gene (6 bases). V lost 6 bases to trimming and J lost 2 bases, with 16 bases between them. Looked up from germline, CDR1 is SNHLY and CDR2 is FYNNEI. This CDR3 is 15 amino acids long. The CDR3 region is CASRGPADSNYGYTF. The CDR3 bases are TGTGCCAGCAGAGGGCCCGCGGACAGCAACTATGGCTACACCTTC.

The chain is built from TRBV14 and TRBJ2-1, with D perhaps TRBD2 (5 bases). Germline CDR1 reads SGHDN; CDR2 reads FVKESK. This CDR3 has 13 residues. V dropped 2 bases and J dropped 4 bases, with 6 bases sitting between them. The CDR3 region is CASSQRTYNEQFF. The CDR3 region has the DNA TGTGCCAGCAGCCAAAGGACTTACAATGAGCAGTTCTTC.

The V gene is TRBV5-1, the J gene TRBJ1-1; 9 bases fit TRBD1. The CDR3 runs 15 residues. The germline CDR1 and CDR2 sequences are SGHRS and YFSETQ. The ends lost 4 bases at V and 5 bases at J; junction bases unmatched: 9. The CDR3 region is CASSRTGTGNTEAFF. The CDR3 DNA sequence: TGCGCCAGCAGCAGGACCGGGACAGGGAATACTGAAGCTTTCTTT.

This chain links TRBV6-1 with TRBJ2-5; TRBD1 aligns across 7 bases. This CDR3 is 14 amino acids long. The V gene's germline CDR1 is MNHNS and CDR2 SASEGT. V trimming: 6 bases; J trimming: 4 bases; junction bases outside the gene matches: 8. CDR3 bases: TGTGCCAGCAGCTACACAGGGGTTCCAGAGACCCAGTACTTC. Translated, it gives CASSYTGVPETQYF.

This chain uses TRBV5-4 with TRBJ2-2; 9 bases match TRBD1. This CDR3 has 15 amino acids. CDR1 is SGHNT and CDR2 is YYREEE in the germline V gene (reference sequence). The junction had 3 bases not matched to a gene; V was cut back by 4 bases and J by 2 bases. The CDR3 region is CASSRDRANTGELFF. The CDR3 DNA follows: TGTGCCAGCAGCAGGGACAGGGCAAACACCGGGGAGCTGTTTTTT.

The J gene is TRBJ2-3, the V gene TRBV9; D possibly matches TRBD1 or TRBD2 (6 bases each). Germline values: CDR1 SGDLS, CDR2 YYNGEE. The CDR3 length is 14 residues. Between the trimmed V and J ends, which lost 0 bases and 12 bases, there was a span of 17 bases. The chain's CDR3 is CASSVAGGQAGQYF. The CDR3 DNA reads as TGTGCCAGCAGCGTAGCCGGGGGACAAGCAGGACAGTATTTT. The full variable domain, with the rest looked up from reference TRBV9 and TRBJ2-3, is DSGVTQTPKHLITATGQRVTLRCSPRSGDLSVYWYQQSLDQGLQFLIQYYNGEERAKGNILERFSAQQFPDLHSELNLSSLELGDSALYFCASSVAGGQAGQYFGPGTRLTVL.

V usage is TRBV2 and J usage is TRBJ2-2, with a tentative D call TRBD1 (6 bases). Trimming left V 8 bases short and J 0 bases short, with 10 bases between. The CDR3 covers 14 residues. Germline-derived CDR1 and CDR2 are SNHLY and FYNNEI. The CDR3, as DNA: TGTGCCAGCCGGGGACAATCGAACACCGGGGAGCTGTTTTTT. Translating it yields CASRGQSNTGELFF.

This chain joins TRBV6-1 and TRBJ2-7, with TRBD1 as a possible D gene (5 bases). Deletions cut 2 bases from V and 6 bases from J, with 11 bases between. Germline V gene sequence: CDR1 MNHNS, CDR2 SASEGT. The CDR3 totals 13 residues. The CDR3 region is CASSEIERGEQYF. CDR3 nucleotides: TGTGCCAGCAGTGAAATCGAAAGGGGCGAGCAGTACTTC.

The rearrangement links TRBV5-1 to TRBJ2-7; the match to TRBD2 covers 12 bases. Unmatched junction bases numbered 4, after V lost 5 bases and J lost 4 bases. Germline V gene sequence: CDR1 SGHRS, CDR2 YFSETQ. The CDR3 runs to 14 residues. CDR3 protein: CASSPSGRAYEQYF. The CDR3 coding sequence is TGCGCCAGCAGTCCTAGCGGGAGGGCTTACGAGCAGTACTTC.

In nucleotides, the CDR3 is TGTGCCAGCTCACTCAGGGACACAGATACGCAGTATTTT. Its translation: CASSLRDTDTQYF. The chain combines TRBV18 with TRBJ2-3, with a tentative D call TRBD1 (5 bases). V was shortened by 4 bases and J by 2 bases, with 7 bases between the two germline ends. In germline, CDR1 is KGHSH, CDR2 LQKENI. CDR3 size: 13 residues. The whole variable domain, remainder taken from reference TRBV18 and TRBJ2-3, is NAGVMQNPRHLVRRRGQEARLRCSPMKGHSHVYWYRQLPEEGLKFMVYLQKENIIDESGMPKERFSAEFPKEGPSILRIQQVVRGDSAAYFCASSLRDTDTQYFGPGTRLTVL.

J is TRBJ2-7 and V is TRBV6-5; TRBD1 or TRBD2 may be the D gene (6 bases each). CDR3 length: 13 residues. Per the germline V gene, CDR1 is MNHEY and CDR2 is SVGAGI. Trimming removed 6 bases from V and 3 bases from J, with 12 bases in between. The chain's CDR3 is CASRRQEGYEQYF. The CDR3 bases are TGTGCCAGCAGACGACAGGAGGGCTACGAGCAGTACTTC.

V and J are TRBV18 and TRBJ2-1; the match to TRBD2 covers 7 bases. Trimming at V came to 6 bases and at J to 6 bases, leaving 2 bases not matched to a gene. Germline CDR1 is KGHSH and CDR2 is LQKENI. This CDR3 is built from 12 residues. This CDR3 reads CASSTSVNEQFF. DNA of the CDR3: TGTGCCAGCTCCACTAGCGTCAATGAGCAGTTCTTC. The full variable domain, with the rest looked up from reference TRBV18 and TRBJ2-1, is NAGVMQNPRHLVRRRGQEARLRCSPMKGHSHVYWYRQLPEEGLKFMVYLQKENIIDESGMPKERFSAEFPKEGPSILRIQQVVRGDSAAYFCASSTSVNEQFFGPGTRLTVL.

The chain carries TRBV9 and TRBJ1-5; a weak D match, TRBD1 (6 bases). This CDR3 spans 14 amino acids. Germline CDR1 reads SGDLS; CDR2 reads YYNGEE. Trimming left V 4 bases short and J 8 bases short, with 16 bases between. As DNA, the CDR3 is TGTGCCAGCAGCCCCACAGGGATGAAGGAGCCCCAGCATTTT. This translates into CASSPTGMKEPQHF. Complete variable domain (other parts from reference TRBV9 and TRBJ1-5): DSGVTQTPKHLITATGQRVTLRCSPRSGDLSVYWYQQSLDQGLQFLIQYYNGEERAKGNILERFSAQQFPDLHSELNLSSLELGDSALYFCASSPTGMKEPQHFGDGTRLSIL.

The chain uses TRBV9 and TRBJ2-1; 9 bases fit TRBD2. Germline CDR1 and CDR2: SGDLS and YYNGEE. The CDR3 totals 15 residues. The trim removed 4 bases at V and 1 base at J, leaving 3 bases unmatched. For the CDR3, the DNA is TGTGCCAGCAGCATCACTAGCGGGTCCTACAATGAGCAGTTCTTC. Translated, it gives CASSITSGSYNEQFF.

The genes are TRBV18 and TRBJ2-2; a possible D gene is TRBD1 (6 bases). Germline V gene lookup returns CDR1 KGHSH and CDR2 LQKENI. The V end lost 3 bases, the J end lost 4 bases, and 9 bases lay between the germline ends. CDR3 length: 14 amino acids. In DNA form, the CDR3 reads TGTGCCAGCTCACCCACAGGGTTCACCGGGGAGCTGTTTTTT. This gives the protein CASSPTGFTGELFF.

This clone showed up just a few times. The genes are TRBV30 and TRBJ2-7; D tentatively reads TRBD1 or TRBD2 (5 bases each). The germline V gene encodes CDR1 GTSNPN and CDR2 SVGIG (reference sequence). The CDR3 length is 14 residues. V was pared by 3 bases and J by 3 bases, with 15 bases between. CDR3 protein: CAWSAGTLNYEQYF. Here the CDR3 DNA reads TGTGCCTGGAGCGCCGGGACCCTTAACTACGAGCAGTACTTC.

This rearrangement joins TRBV6-1 to TRBJ2-7, with D possibly being TRBD1 (7 bases). This CDR3 comprises 13 residues. Trimming stripped 9 bases from V and 4 bases from J, with 16 bases between. CDR1 MNHNS and CDR2 SASEGT come from the germline V gene. The CDR3 is CARGGTDPYEQYF. The DNA for the CDR3 is TGTGCCAGAGGGGGGACAGACCCATACGAGCAGTACTTC.

The chain uses TRBV5-5 and TRBJ2-1; the D is unclear. The CDR3 covers 12 residues. V was clipped by 0 bases and J by 9 bases, with 7 bases between them. In germline, CDR1 is SGHKS, CDR2 YYEKEE (reference sequence). For the CDR3, the DNA is TGTGCCAGCAGCTTGGAGTGGGGTGAGCAGTTCTTC. It yields the protein CASSLEWGEQFF.

This clone appeared a single time. The V call is TRBV19, the J call TRBJ2-3, with a weak D call TRBD1 (5 bases). The CDR3 covers 15 residues. Germline lookup yields CDR1 LNHDA and CDR2 SQIVND (reference sequence). The germline V and J ends were trimmed by 3 bases and 2 bases, with 12 bases remaining between them. CDR3 region: CASSMQGPSTDTQYF. The CDR3 nucleotides are TGTGCCAGTAGTATGCAGGGCCCCTCCACAGATACGCAGTATTTT.

J is TRBJ2-7 and V is TRBV27, with 7 bases identical to TRBD1. CDR1 is MNHEY and CDR2 is SMNVEV in the germline V gene (reference sequence). This CDR3 is built from 13 residues. Trimming cost V 4 bases and J 7 bases; bases outside gene matches: 7. CDR3 region: CASSSRGYMEQYF. The CDR3, as DNA: TGTGCCAGCAGTTCCAGGGGGTATATGGAGCAGTACTTC.

The chain carries TRBV5-4 and TRBJ1-4; TRBD1 matches at 9 bases. CDR3 length equals 14 residues. The J segment lost 7 bases and the V segment lost 3 bases, leaving 4 bases of the junction unmatched. Germline CDR1 SGHNT, CDR2 YYREEE (reference sequence). CDR3 coding DNA: TGTGCCAGCAGCTACGGGACAGGGAGTGAAAAACTGTTTTTT. Protein: CASSYGTGSEKLFF.

The chain has TRBV18 and TRBJ2-3; D is possibly TRBD1 (6 bases). Germline V lookup: CDR1 KGHSH, CDR2 LQKENI. Trimming left V 3 bases short and J 0 bases short, with 16 bases between. The CDR3 is 17 amino acids. CDR3 nucleotides: TGTGCCAGCTCACCCCTCCCCGGGACACCTAGCACAGATACGCAGTATTTT. It specifies CASSPLPGTPSTDTQYF.

V usage is TRBV19 and J usage is TRBJ2-5; D is uncertain. V was pared by 1 base and J by 0 bases, with 9 bases between. The germline gives CDR1 LNHDA, CDR2 SQIVND (reference sequence). The CDR3 contains 15 residues. CDR3 DNA: TGTGCCAGTAGTATAGGTGGGCTGCACCAAGAGACCCAGTACTTC. Translated, it gives CASSIGGLHQETQYF.

The CDR3 DNA follows: TGTGCCATCAGTGACGACAGGGACTATGGCTACACCTTC. This translates into CAISDDRDYGYTF. V gene TRBV10-3 combines with J gene TRBJ1-2; 7 bases line up with TRBD1. The germline gives CDR1 ENHRY, CDR2 SYGVKD. V lost 3 bases to trimming and J lost 3 bases; unmatched junction nucleotides: 1. The CDR3 contains 13 residues.

The chain recombines TRBV11-3 with TRBJ2-5; the match to TRBD1 covers 11 bases. This CDR3 is built from 16 residues. Germline loops: CDR1 SGHNT, CDR2 YENEEA. The ends lost 5 bases at V and 5 bases at J; junction bases unmatched: 10. The CDR3 protein is CASSRVGQGASETQYF. For the CDR3, the DNA is TGTGCCAGCAGCCGGGTCGGACAGGGGGCTTCGGAGACCCAGTACTTC.

V is TRBV30 and J is TRBJ2-5, with D perhaps given as TRBD1 or TRBD2 (5 bases each). Deletions cut 2 bases from V and 1 base from J, with 14 bases between. The germline V gene encodes CDR1 GTSNPN and CDR2 SVGIG (reference sequence). CDR3 length equals 15 residues. CDR3: CAWSLGPGSQETQYF. The CDR3 DNA is TGTGCCTGGAGTCTTGGCCCAGGGAGCCAAGAGACCCAGTACTTC.